The 10 T cell receptor beta chains listed next were all sequenced from one sample in a study of human T cells and chemical hapten exposure. The starting material, unfractionated whole blood, was used for total RNA extraction. In TCRdb, the 5' RACE reads were re-called with MiXCR into one record per CDR3 protein. The sample includes 150,000 or so distinct CDR3 sequences, over 3.5% of them seen just once. The receptors here all came from a female donor in good health.

This clonotype was seen repeatedly, ten times or more. An end of the junction differs from the germline gene, which may be a read error. V usage is TRBV5-4 and J usage is TRBJ2-1; D is possibly TRBD2 (7 bases). Per germline, CDR1 SGHNT and CDR2 YYREEE (reference sequence). This CDR3 spans 15 amino acids. In nucleotides, the CDR3 is TGCGCCAGCAGCTTAGGGGGGGGCCCCTACAATGAGCAGTTCTTC. Translated: CASSLGGGPYNEQFF.

This clonotype was picked up many times. The rearrangement links TRBV7-9 to TRBJ2-5; D remains unclear. This CDR3 is 14 amino acids long. The V end lost 0 bases, the J end lost 0 bases, and 5 bases lay between the germline ends. The germline CDR1 and CDR2 sequences are SEHNR and FQNEAQ (reference sequence). The CDR3 loop reads CASSLAPDQETQYF. CDR3 DNA sequence: TGTGCCAGCAGCTTAGCCCCGGACCAAGAGACCCAGTACTTC. Variable domain in full (rest from reference TRBV7-9 and TRBJ2-5): DTGVSQNPRHKITKRGQNVTFRCDPISEHNRLYWYRQTLGQGPEFLTYFQNEAQLEKSRLLSDRFSAERPKGSFSTLEIQRTEQGDSAMYLCASSLAPDQETQYFGPGTRLLVL.

This chain uses TRBV9 with TRBJ2-1, with 13 bases that match TRBD2. After removal of 3 bases from V and 9 bases from J, the junction contained 6 bases not matched to a gene. CDR1 is SGDLS, CDR2 YYNGEE, per germline. This CDR3 is 15 amino acids long. The CDR3 region is CASSARLAGGGEQFF. The CDR3 bases are TGTGCCAGCAGCGCTAGACTAGCGGGGGGCGGTGAGCAGTTCTTC.

In regard to this clonotype: A much larger clone lies one base from this, so it may be a read error. The chain has TRBV27 and TRBJ1-2, with TRBD1 as a possible D gene (6 bases). Germline V gene lookup returns CDR1 MNHEY and CDR2 SMNVEV (reference sequence). The length of the CDR3 is 13 residues. The CDR3 loop is CASSLGQYYGYNF. The CDR3 region has the DNA TGTGCCAGCAGTTTAGGACAGTACTATGGCTACAACTTC.

There are many counts of this clonotype. Its ends do not fully match the called genes, so a read error is possible. J is TRBJ2-1 and V is TRBV29-1; maybe TRBD2 (6 bases). The CDR3 is 16 amino acids. Germline loops: CDR1 SQVTM, CDR2 ANQGSEA. The CDR3 loop reads CSAEGSWDWGSNEQFF. CDR3 nucleotide sequence: TGCAGCGCTGAAGGGTCATGGGACTGGGGATCAAATGAGCAGTTCTTC.

J is TRBJ1-2 and V is TRBV7-9; D is ambiguous. V shed 2 bases and J shed 4 bases, with 11 bases lying between them. Germline assignment: CDR1 SEHNR and CDR2 FQNEAQ (reference sequence). The CDR3 consists of 14 residues. In DNA, the CDR3 is TGTGCCAGCAGCTTACCCCCACGGGGCTATGGCTACACCTTC. This translates into CASSLPPRGYGYTF.

The table lists this clonotype with many counts. The gene calls are TRBV20-1 and TRBJ2-1; D is undetermined. This CDR3 spans 13 amino acids. Germline V lookup: CDR1 DFQATT, CDR2 SNEGSKA (reference sequence). This CDR3 is CSAPPSSYNEQFF. Written as DNA, the CDR3 is TGCAGCGCTCCCCCCAGCTCCTACAATGAGCAGTTCTTC.

This clonotype was seen many times. The rearrangement joins TRBV5-5 to TRBJ1-2, with D perhaps TRBD1 (6 bases). The V gene's germline CDR1 is SGHKS and CDR2 YYEKEE (reference sequence). V was pared by 0 bases and J by 4 bases, with 13 bases between. The CDR3 length is 15 residues. The CDR3 reads CASSLAGAHLYGYTF. DNA of the CDR3: TGTGCCAGCAGCTTGGCAGGGGCTCATCTCTATGGCTACACCTTC.

The rearrangement links TRBV19 to TRBJ2-3; 8 bases are a match to TRBD2. V was pared by 7 bases and J by 5 bases, with 11 bases of the junction left unmatched. The CDR3 covers 15 residues. Germline CDR1 and CDR2: LNHDA and SQIVND (reference sequence). In nucleotides, the CDR3 is TGTGCCAGTACCGATAGCACTAGCGGTCAAGATACGCAGTATTTT. Encoded protein: CASTDSTSGQDTQYF.

This clonotype was picked up many times. This rearrangement joins TRBV7-3 to TRBJ2-5, with 11 positions matching TRBD2. This CDR3 comprises 15 residues. Germline-derived CDR1 and CDR2 are SGHTA and FQGTGA. J gave up 5 bases and V 5 bases, and 7 bases lay outside the gene matches. Here the CDR3 reads CASSVSLAGAETQYF. CDR3 bases: TGTGCCAGCAGCGTATCACTAGCGGGGGCGGAGACCCAGTACTTC. The whole variable domain, remainder taken from reference TRBV7-3 and TRBJ2-5, is GAGVSQTPSNKVTEKGKYVELRCDPISGHTALYWYRQSLGQGPEFLIYFQGTGAADDSGLPNDRFFAVRPEGSVSTLKIQRTERGDSAVYLCASSVSLAGAETQYFGPGTRLLVL.